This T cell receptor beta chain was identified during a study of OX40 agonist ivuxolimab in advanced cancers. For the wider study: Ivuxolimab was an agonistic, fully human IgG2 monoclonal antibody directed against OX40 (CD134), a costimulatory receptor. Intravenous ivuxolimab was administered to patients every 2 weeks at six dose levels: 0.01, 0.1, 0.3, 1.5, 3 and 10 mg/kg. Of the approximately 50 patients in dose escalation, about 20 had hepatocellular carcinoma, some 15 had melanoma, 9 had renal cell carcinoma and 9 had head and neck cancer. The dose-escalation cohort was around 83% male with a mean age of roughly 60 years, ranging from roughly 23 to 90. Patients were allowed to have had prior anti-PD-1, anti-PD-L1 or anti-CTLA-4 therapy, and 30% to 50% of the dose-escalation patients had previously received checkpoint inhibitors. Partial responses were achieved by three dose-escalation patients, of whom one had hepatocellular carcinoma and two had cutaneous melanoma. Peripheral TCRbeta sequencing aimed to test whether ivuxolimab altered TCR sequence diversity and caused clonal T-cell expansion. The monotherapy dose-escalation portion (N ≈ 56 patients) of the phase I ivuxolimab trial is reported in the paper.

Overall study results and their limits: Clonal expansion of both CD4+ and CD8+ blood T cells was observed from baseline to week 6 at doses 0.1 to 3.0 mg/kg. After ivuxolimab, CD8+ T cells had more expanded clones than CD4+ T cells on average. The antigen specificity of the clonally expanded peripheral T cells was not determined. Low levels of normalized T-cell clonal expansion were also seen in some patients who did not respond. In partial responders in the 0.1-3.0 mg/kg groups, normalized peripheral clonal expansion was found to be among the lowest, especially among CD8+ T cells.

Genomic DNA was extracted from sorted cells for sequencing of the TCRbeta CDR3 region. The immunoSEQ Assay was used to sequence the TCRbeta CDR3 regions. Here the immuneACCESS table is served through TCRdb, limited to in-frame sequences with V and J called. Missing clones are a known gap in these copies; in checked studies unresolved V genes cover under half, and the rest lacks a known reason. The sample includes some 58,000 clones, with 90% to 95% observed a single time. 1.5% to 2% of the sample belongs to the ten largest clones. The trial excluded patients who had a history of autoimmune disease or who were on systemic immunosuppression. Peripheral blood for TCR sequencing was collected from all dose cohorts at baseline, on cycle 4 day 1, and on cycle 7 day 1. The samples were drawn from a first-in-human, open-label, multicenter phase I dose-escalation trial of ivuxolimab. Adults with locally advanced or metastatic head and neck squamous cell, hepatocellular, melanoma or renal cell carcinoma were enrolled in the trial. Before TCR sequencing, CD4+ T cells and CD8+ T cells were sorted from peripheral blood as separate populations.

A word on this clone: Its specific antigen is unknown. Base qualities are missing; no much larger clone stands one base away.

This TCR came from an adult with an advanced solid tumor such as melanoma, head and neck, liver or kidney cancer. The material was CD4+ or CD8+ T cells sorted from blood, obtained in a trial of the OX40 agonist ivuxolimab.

DNA sequence: TGCGCCAGCAGCCGCCTGACAGGGGATGAGCAGTTCTTC. Its product reads: CASSRLTGDEQFF. Here the chain combines TRBV5-1 and TRBJ2-1; TRBD1 fits 8 bases in the junction. The V end gives up 4 bases and the J end 8 bases, leaving 5 bases in the junction not matched to a gene. The germline V gene sets CDR1 to SGHRS and CDR2 to YFSETQ. Counted from cysteine to phenylalanine, this CDR3 has 13 amino acids. Kept here is only the CDR3 DNA, which spans 39 bases and is read in frame from base 1.